The rows below give T cell receptor beta chains drawn from one sample of a study of blood T cell repertoires in COVID-19. Produced via immunoSEQ multiplex PCR; TCRdb's table is partial and in-frame only. This repertoire shows approximately 220,000 clones, about 80% found once; its top ten account for roughly 4.8%. Sequencing was performed on PBMCs or T cells enriched from blood (not recorded which). These receptors were collected from a woman between 50 and 59 years old who had been exposed to COVID-19. Each CDR3 is given with its conserved first and last residue. The D gene is left open where the match is weak. Size is omitted from some rows. Given values are once, few, many or a class for expanded clones.

V gene: TRBV7-9
J gene: TRBJ2-3
clone size: few
D gene: TRBD1
CDR3 length: 15
CDR3 protein: CASSVLTGVTDTQYF
CDR3 DNA: TGTGCCAGCAGCGTATTGACAGGGGTAACAGATACGCAGTATTTT

V gene: TRBV21-1
J gene: TRBJ1-1
clone size: NA
D gene: NA
CDR3 length: 16
CDR3 protein: CASSKGGEALNTEAFF
CDR3 DNA: TGTGCCAGCAGCAAAGGGGGGGAGGCCCTAAACACTGAAGCTTTCTTT

V gene: TRBV5-1
J gene: TRBJ2-6
clone size: NA
D gene: NA
CDR3 length: 17
CDR3 protein: CASSLLQGISGANVLTF
CDR3 DNA: TGCGCCAGCAGCCTTTTACAGGGAATCTCTGGGGCCAACGTCCTGACTTTC

V gene: TRBV6-5
J gene: TRBJ1-1
clone size: NA
D gene: NA
CDR3 length: 14
CDR3 protein: CASRAGSLNTEAFF
CDR3 DNA: TGTGCCAGCAGGGCCGGGTCCCTGAACACTGAAGCTTTCTTT

V gene: TRBV6-5
J gene: TRBJ2-2
clone size: NA
D gene: NA
CDR3 length: 13
CDR3 protein: CAGQQGNTGELFF
CDR3 DNA: TGTGCCGGCCAACAGGGAAACACCGGGGAGCTGTTTTTT

V gene: TRBV20-1
J gene: TRBJ2-1
clone size: NA
D gene: TRBD2
CDR3 length: 14
CDR3 protein: CSASRGSPGGEQFF
CDR3 DNA: TGCAGTGCTAGTCGGGGCTCCCCGGGGGGGGAGCAGTTCTTC

V gene: TRBV21-1
J gene: TRBJ2-3
clone size: NA
D gene: NA
CDR3 length: 16
CDR3 protein: CASSKESRTGVGTQYF
CDR3 DNA: TGTGCCAGCAGCAAAGAGTCTAGGACAGGGGTAGGGACGCAGTATTTT

V gene: TRBV6-2/TRBV6-3
J gene: TRBJ2-5
clone size: NA
D gene: TRBD1
CDR3 length: 15
CDR3 protein: CASSTTDLSGGTQYF
CDR3 DNA: TGTGCCAGCAGTACAACGGACTTATCAGGGGGGACCCAGTACTTC

V gene: TRBV7-7
J gene: TRBJ2-3
clone size: medium-sized
D gene: TRBD2
CDR3 length: 16
CDR3 protein: CASSSDSGGGADTQYF
CDR3 DNA: TGTGCCAGCAGCTCCGATTCGGGCGGGGGGGCAGATACGCAGTATTTT

V gene: TRBV9
J gene: TRBJ1-1
clone size: NA
D gene: NA
CDR3 length: 13
CDR3 protein: CASSVDEFTEAFF
CDR3 DNA: TGTGCCAGCAGCGTAGATGAGTTCACTGAAGCTTTCTTT

V gene: TRBV15
J gene: TRBJ1-6
clone size: NA
D gene: NA
CDR3 length: 13
CDR3 protein: CATSADNNSPLHF
CDR3 DNA: TGTGCCACCAGCGCAGATAATAATTCACCCCTCCACTTT

V gene: TRBV4-3
J gene: TRBJ1-1
clone size: NA
D gene: NA
CDR3 length: 15
CDR3 protein: CASSQDPPPGNEAFF
CDR3 DNA: TGCGCCAGCAGCCAAGATCCCCCCCCGGGAAATGAAGCTTTCTTT

V gene: TRBV11-2
J gene: TRBJ2-7
clone size: few
D gene: NA
CDR3 length: 13
CDR3 protein: CASSLGGVHEQYF
CDR3 DNA: TGTGCCAGCAGCTTGGGCGGGGTCCACGAGCAGTACTTC

V gene: TRBV2
J gene: TRBJ2-1
clone size: NA
D gene: TRBD2
CDR3 length: 12
CDR3 protein: CASSPSGNEQFF
CDR3 DNA: TGTGCCAGCAGCCCTAGCGGCAATGAGCAGTTCTTC

V gene: TRBV7-8
J gene: TRBJ2-1
clone size: NA
D gene: TRBD2
CDR3 length: 17
CDR3 protein: CASSSSASGGLYNEQFF
CDR3 DNA: TGTGCCAGCAGCTCCTCCGCTAGCGGGGGCCTTTACAATGAGCAGTTCTTC

V gene: TRBV3-1/TRBV3-2
J gene: TRBJ1-1
clone size: once
D gene: NA
CDR3 length: 15
CDR3 protein: CARSPGGGGWTEAFF
CDR3 DNA: TGTGCCCGCAGCCCCGGGGGCGGGGGGTGGACTGAAGCTTTCTTT

V gene: TRBV27
J gene: TRBJ1-6
clone size: NA
D gene: NA
CDR3 length: 14
CDR3 protein: CASSLQGTNSPLHF
CDR3 DNA: TGTGCCAGCAGTTTACAGGGTACTAATTCACCCCTCCACTTT

V gene: TRBV10-3
J gene: TRBJ1-2
clone size: NA
D gene: NA
CDR3 length: 16
CDR3 protein: CAISEPRPGRGGGYTF
CDR3 DNA: TGTGCCATCAGTGAGCCCCGTCCGGGGAGAGGGGGTGGCTACACCTTC

V gene: TRBV6-6
J gene: TRBJ1-1
clone size: NA
D gene: NA
CDR3 length: 14
CDR3 protein: CASTFGGEDTEAFF
CDR3 DNA: TGTGCCAGCACCTTTGGCGGGGAGGACACTGAAGCTTTCTTT

V gene: TRBV4-2
J gene: TRBJ2-3
clone size: few
D gene: NA
CDR3 length: 16
CDR3 protein: CASSSRRIAGTDTQYF
CDR3 DNA: TGTGCCAGCAGCTCCCGAAGGATAGCGGGCACAGATACGCAGTATTTT

V gene: TRBV10-3
J gene: TRBJ2-2
clone size: once
D gene: NA
CDR3 length: 15
CDR3 protein: CAISESPLSTGELFF
CDR3 DNA: TGTGCCATCAGTGAGTCTCCGTTGAGCACCGGGGAGCTGTTTTTT

V gene: TRBV19
J gene: TRBJ2-5
clone size: NA
D gene: TRBD2
CDR3 length: 18
CDR3 protein: CASSIGWTSGGLPETQYF
CDR3 DNA: TGTGCCAGTAGTATTGGCTGGACTAGCGGGGGTCTCCCAGAGACCCAGTACTTC

V gene: TRBV10-3
J gene: TRBJ1-1
clone size: NA
D gene: NA
CDR3 length: 14
CDR3 protein: CAISRTDSNTEAFF
CDR3 DNA: TGTGCCATCAGTAGGACAGACTCGAACACTGAAGCTTTCTTT

V gene: TRBV29-1
J gene: TRBJ1-3
clone size: NA
D gene: NA
CDR3 length: 12
CDR3 protein: CSVEDRGEPIYF
CDR3 DNA: TGCAGCGTTGAAGATCGAGGAGAACCCATATATTTT

V gene: TRBV6-5
J gene: TRBJ1-1
clone size: NA
D gene: NA
CDR3 length: 13
CDR3 protein: CASRFGQYTEAFF
CDR3 DNA: TGTGCCAGCAGGTTCGGACAGTACACTGAAGCTTTCTTT

V gene: TRBV29-1
J gene: TRBJ2-5
clone size: NA
D gene: TRBD1
CDR3 length: 13
CDR3 protein: CSVRAGTGETQYF
CDR3 DNA: TGCAGCGTTAGAGCCGGGACAGGCGAGACCCAGTACTTC

V gene: TRBV25-1
J gene: TRBJ2-1
clone size: NA
D gene: NA
CDR3 length: 15
CDR3 protein: CASSSPIDNYNEQFF
CDR3 DNA: TGTGCCAGCAGTTCCCCTATTGACAACTACAATGAGCAGTTCTTC

V gene: TRBV6-1
J gene: TRBJ1-2
clone size: NA
D gene: NA
CDR3 length: 14
CDR3 protein: CASSEEDSSYGYTF
CDR3 DNA: TGTGCCAGCAGTGAGGAAGACAGCAGCTATGGCTACACCTTC

V gene: TRBV6-5
J gene: TRBJ1-2
clone size: NA
D gene: NA
CDR3 length: 13
CDR3 protein: CASSPRASRGYTF
CDR3 DNA: TGTGCCAGCAGCCCCAGGGCCAGCCGTGGCTACACCTTC

V gene: TRBV19
J gene: TRBJ1-1
clone size: NA
D gene: NA
CDR3 length: 15
CDR3 protein: CASSPSQGTYTEAFF
CDR3 DNA: TGTGCCAGTAGTCCCTCACAGGGTACGTACACTGAAGCTTTCTTT

V gene: TRBV29-1
J gene: TRBJ1-2
clone size: NA
D gene: NA
CDR3 length: 13
CDR3 protein: CSVESREDYGYTF
CDR3 DNA: TGCAGCGTTGAATCCAGGGAGGACTATGGCTACACCTTC

V gene: TRBV19
J gene: TRBJ1-2
clone size: NA
D gene: NA
CDR3 length: 14
CDR3 protein: CAPSPDSPGYGYTF
CDR3 DNA: TGTGCCCCAAGTCCAGACAGTCCAGGTTATGGCTACACCTTC

V gene: TRBV6-6
J gene: TRBJ1-5
clone size: NA
D gene: TRBD1
CDR3 length: 15
CDR3 protein: CASSPPGTVNQPQHF
CDR3 DNA: TGTGCCAGCAGCCCCCCCGGGACAGTGAATCAGCCCCAGCATTTT

V gene: TRBV29-1
J gene: TRBJ1-2
clone size: NA
D gene: NA
CDR3 length: 14
CDR3 protein: CSVESRSGGYGYTF
CDR3 DNA: TGCAGCGTTGAAAGTCGCAGTGGAGGCTATGGCTACACCTTC

V gene: TRBV5-1
J gene: TRBJ1-1
clone size: NA
D gene: NA
CDR3 length: 15
CDR3 protein: CASSPKPQGRTEAFF
CDR3 DNA: TGCGCCAGCAGTCCTAAGCCACAGGGACGGACTGAAGCTTTCTTT

V gene: TRBV7-2
J gene: TRBJ1-3
clone size: few
D gene: TRBD1
CDR3 length: 16
CDR3 protein: CASSLGAAGGGNTIYF
CDR3 DNA: TGTGCCAGCAGCTTAGGTGCGGCAGGGGGCGGAAACACCATATATTTT

V gene: TRBV5-4
J gene: TRBJ1-4
clone size: NA
D gene: NA
CDR3 length: 14
CDR3 protein: CASSLSGASEKLFF
CDR3 DNA: TGTGCCAGCAGCTTATCAGGGGCCAGCGAAAAACTGTTTTTT

V gene: TRBV7-9
J gene: TRBJ2-2
clone size: once
D gene: TRBD1
CDR3 length: 14
CDR3 protein: CASSDTGDTGELFF
CDR3 DNA: TGTGCCAGCAGCGATACAGGGGACACCGGGGAGCTGTTTTTT

V gene: TRBV9
J gene: TRBJ1-1
clone size: few
D gene: NA
CDR3 length: 13
CDR3 protein: CASSGRGNTEAFF
CDR3 DNA: TGTGCCAGCAGCGGCAGGGGGAACACTGAAGCTTTCTTT

V gene: TRBV28
J gene: TRBJ1-1
clone size: few
D gene: NA
CDR3 length: 13
CDR3 protein: CASSLAGNTEAFF
CDR3 DNA: TGTGCCAGCAGTTTAGCGGGGAACACTGAAGCTTTCTTT